This TCR beta chain was recorded in a study of blood T cell repertoires in COVID-19. Germline V gene sequence: CDR1 SEHNR, CDR2 FQNEAQ (reference sequence). This CDR3 region has 15 residues. The germline V and J ends were trimmed by 5 bases and 0 bases, with 11 bases remaining between them. TCRdb's copy holds only in-frame clones and misses some; the assay was immunoSEQ multiplex PCR. Among fewer than 45,000 clones listed, around 82% were seen once. The rearrangement joins TRBV7-9 to TRBJ1-3, with TRBD1 as a possible D gene (6 bases). Material: peripheral blood. The origin of this receptor is an elderly woman with acute or convalescent COVID-19. The CDR3 DNA is TGTGCCAGCAGCGCTACAGGGCTCTCTGGAAACACCATATATTTT. Translated, it gives CASSATGLSGNTIYF.